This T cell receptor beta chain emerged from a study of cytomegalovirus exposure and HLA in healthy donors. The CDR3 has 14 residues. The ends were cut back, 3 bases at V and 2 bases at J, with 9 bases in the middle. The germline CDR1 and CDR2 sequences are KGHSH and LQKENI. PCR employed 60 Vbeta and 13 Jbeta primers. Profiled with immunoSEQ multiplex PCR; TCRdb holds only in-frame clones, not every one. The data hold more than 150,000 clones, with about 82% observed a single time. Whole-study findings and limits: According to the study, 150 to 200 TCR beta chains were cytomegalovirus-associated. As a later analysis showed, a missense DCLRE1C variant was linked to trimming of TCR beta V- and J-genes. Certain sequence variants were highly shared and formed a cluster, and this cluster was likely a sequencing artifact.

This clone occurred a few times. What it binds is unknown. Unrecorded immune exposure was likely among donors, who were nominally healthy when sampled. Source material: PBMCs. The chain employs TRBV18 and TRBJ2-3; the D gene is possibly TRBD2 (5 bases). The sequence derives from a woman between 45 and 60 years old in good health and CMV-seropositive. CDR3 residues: CASSPDSNTDTQYF. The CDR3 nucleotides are TGTGCCAGCTCACCGGACTCAAACACAGATACGCAGTATTTT.